What follows describes a single T cell receptor (beta chain). This clonotype was detected ten times or more. Its antigen has not been determined. The record has no base qualities; no much larger clone is one base away. The CDR1 and CDR2 encoded by the germline V gene are SGHTA and FQGTGA. The CDR3 contains 12 residues, cysteine and phenylalanine counted. The read is trimmed to its CDR3 DNA, 36 bases read in frame from base 1. Trimming accounts for 5 bases at V and 5 bases at J, while the number of junction bases matched to no gene is 1. For unsorted PBMC libraries, 2 million PBMCs were used after storage in RNAlater at -80 degrees C until RNA extraction. PBMCs were separated from peripheral blood using Ficoll-Hypaque density gradient centrifugation and then cryopreserved in liquid nitrogen. This sample is drawn from a study of neurological immune-mediated disorders (dated by TCRdb to the late 2010s). Turning to the overall study: Peripheral blood TCR-beta repertoires from HTLV-I-associated myelopathy (HAM/TSP) patients, multiple sclerosis patients and healthy controls were compared by UMI-based sequencing. The approximately 100 TCR-beta libraries included longitudinal samples, technical triplicates and paired sorted CD4+ and CD8+ T-cell subsets alongside PBMC samples. The cohort was made up of approximately 71 subjects, consisting of some 15 HAM/TSP patients, some 34 multiple sclerosis patients and about 20 healthy controls.

cDNA was synthesized by template-switch 5'RACE using a primer carrying a 10-nucleotide random unique molecular identifier by which each TCR transcript was tagged. Each sequencing run produced over 160 million TCR-beta sequences covering 15-18 subjects. The RNeasy kit was used for extraction of total RNA. The KAPA Real-time Library Amplification kit was used to amplify TCR-beta VDJ regions with primers for the TCR constant region and the 5'RACE anchor. A first PCR added sample indexes and Illumina adaptors, and a second PCR then raised library yield. After Ampure bead purification, the roughly 650 bp TCR product was size-selected on a 2% E-gel SizeSelection system. Before pooling, libraries had their quality checked on a Bioanalyzer, their concentration measured with Qubit, and their quantity determined with the Kapa Library Quantification kit. An Illumina HiSeq 2500 sequenced the libraries paired-end 2 x 150 bp. To increase sequence diversity, roughly 24-31% phiX was spiked into each library pool. Per the authors' processing: Quality-filtered reads were processed with the UMI-based MiGEC pipeline, which removed over 80% of raw TCR sequences during error correction. IMGT germline references were used for alignment of VDJ genes, and clonotypes were defined by a unique CDR3 amino acid sequence together with V-J genes. VDJtools evaluated clonal expansion, Shannon diversity and CDR3 relatedness (CalcPairwiseDistances, ClusterSamples); CLCbio workbench built phylogenetic trees. Clones with at least 8 unique UMIs were defined as expanded, with this threshold being based on coefficient-of-variation modelling across technical triplicates. TCRdb reprocessed the public reads (quality trimming at Q25 with fastp, clone calling with MiXCR) and kept in-frame beta chains. Duplicate CDR3 protein sequences are folded into a single record with the most common DNA and genes. TCRdb, not the authors, supplied the V and J calls. This sample gives about 59,000 distinct CDR3 sequences in total; about 13% of them show up just once. The ten largest clonotypes hold about 10% of the sample.

What the study reported, not specific to this receptor: No identical CDR3 amino acid sequences were shared among expanded clones across subjects, suggesting private TCR-beta repertoires in all groups. TCR clonal expansion was greatest in HAM/TSP patients and smallest in MS patients, who ranked below even healthy controls.

Specimen: PBMCs. The chain was built from TRBV7-3 and TRBJ2-3, with 7 bases in between that match TRBD1. The receptor was derived from a woman between 55 and 75 years old with HTLV-1-associated myelopathy (HAM/TSP). The nucleotide sequence reads as follows: TGTGCCAGCAGCCCAGGGGGAGATACGCAGTATTTT. Its coded protein is CASSPGGDTQYF. The CDR3 plus the reference TRBV7-3 and TRBJ2-3 genes for the other parts give the full variable domain: GAGVSQTPSNKVTEKGKYVELRCDPISGHTALYWYRQSLGQGPEFLIYFQGTGAADDSGLPNDRFFAVRPEGSVSTLKIQRTERGDSAVYLCASSPGGDTQYFGPGTRLTVL.